The sequence of this TCR beta chain was determined in a study of control samples from healthy donors and cancer patients (dated by TCRdb to the early 2020s). Trimming removed 1 base from V and 6 bases from J; the gene matches leave 7 bases unexplained. From a lookup of the germline V gene, CDR1 and CDR2 are SGHAT and FQNNGV. The CDR3 runs 16 residues from the cysteine to the phenylalanine. Here the CDR3 DNA is all that survives: 48 bases in frame from base 1. Library method: the immunoSEQ multiplex PCR assay. The clones in this table, taken by TCRdb from immuneACCESS, are in-frame only. Not every clone is retained; where verified, under half of the shortfall comes from an unresolved V gene, and the cause of the rest is unknown. The table for this sample lists 80,000 to 100,000 clones; around 90% of them were counted only once. 3% of the sample lies in the top ten. A word on this clone: Its antigen is still unknown. Base-call qualities are not available, and no considerably larger clone is one nucleotide away.

The chain employs TRBV11-2 and TRBJ1-4, and TRBD1 matches 8 of the central bases. The origin of this receptor is a human donor in good health. The donor label of this sample is uncertain. Input material: blood. Here is the DNA: TGTGCCAGCAGCTTAGGGGCGGACAGGGAGGATGAAAAACTGTTTTTT. The encoded protein is CASSLGADREDEKLFF.